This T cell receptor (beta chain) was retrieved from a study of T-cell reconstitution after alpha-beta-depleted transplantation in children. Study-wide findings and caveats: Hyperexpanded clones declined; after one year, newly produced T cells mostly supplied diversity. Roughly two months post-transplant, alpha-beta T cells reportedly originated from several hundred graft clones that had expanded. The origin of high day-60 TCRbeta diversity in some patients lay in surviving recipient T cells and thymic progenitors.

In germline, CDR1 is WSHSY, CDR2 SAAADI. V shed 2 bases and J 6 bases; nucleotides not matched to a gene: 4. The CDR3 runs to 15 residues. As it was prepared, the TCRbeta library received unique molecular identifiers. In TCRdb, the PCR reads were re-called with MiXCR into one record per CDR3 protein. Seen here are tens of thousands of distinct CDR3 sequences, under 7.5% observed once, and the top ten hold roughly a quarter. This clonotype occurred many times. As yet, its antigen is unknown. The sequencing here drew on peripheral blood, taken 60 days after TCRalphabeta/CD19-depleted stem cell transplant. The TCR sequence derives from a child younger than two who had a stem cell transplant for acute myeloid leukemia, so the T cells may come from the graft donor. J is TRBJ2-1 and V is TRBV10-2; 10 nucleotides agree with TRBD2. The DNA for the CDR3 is TGCGCCAGCAGTGAGGGGGCTAGCGGGAGCAATGAGCAGTTCTTC. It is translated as CASSEGASGSNEQFF.